Here is one TCR beta chain with its context. The CDR3 is made up of 14 amino acids. CDR1 DFQATT and CDR2 SNEGSKA come from the germline V gene (reference sequence). This entry is derived from a study of T cells expressing NK-cell markers. Study details: Seropositivity for HCMV was found in seven of the eight sequenced donors, with one seronegative.

TCRdb derives one entry per CDR3 protein from the 5' RACE reads, leaving out DNA. The sample includes 550,000 to 600,000 distinct CDR3 sequences. Sample: blood T cells: a sorted CD56 or NKG2C T cell subset, CD4+ or CD8+ T cells, or bulk PBMC T cells (not recorded which). The V gene is TRBV20-1, the J gene TRBJ2-7. The source of this sequence is a man between 18 and 35 years old in good health. The CDR3 loop is CSARHIVGSYEQYF.